The TCR beta chain described here comes from a study of blood T cell repertoires in COVID-19. Study-level background: Samples came from the United States, Italy and Spain, spanning acute and convalescent COVID-19. T cells, B-cell-depleted T cells, or PBMCs provided the cDNA or gDNA that served as material.

This CDR3 region has 12 residues. Trimming cost V 3 bases and J 1 base, with 3 bases left between them. In the study's own analysis: Using reference gene primer amplification, nucleated cell counts were estimated. The assay was immunoSEQ multiplex PCR, and TCRdb's table has in-frame clones only and misses some. V and J calls and clone size are copied from that table; D and trimming were computed from the DNA. Here the sample spans 150,000 or so clones, 90% to 95% being singletons. This clonotype was obtained from a woman aged 45-65 years with acute or convalescent COVID-19. Sequenced input: peripheral blood. The V call is TRBV12-3 or TRBV12-4, the J call TRBJ1-1, with D uncertain. In DNA, the CDR3 is TGTGCCAGCAGTTTTAGGAACACTGAAGCTTTCTTT. Amino acid sequence: CASSFRNTEAFF.